This is a list of T cell receptor beta chains from one sample in a study of T cell responses to AZD1222 COVID-19 vaccine. Some clones are missing from TCRdb's copy, which holds only in-frame ones; the method was immunoSEQ multiplex PCR. Among over 100,000 clones listed, about 87% were seen once. This sample comprised peripheral blood, obtained 28 days after the second AZD1222 dose. These receptors were collected from an adult who received the AZD1222 COVID-19 vaccine. The CDR3 runs from the conserved cysteine through the conserved F or W. Fields, in order: D gene, V gene, J gene, CDR3 DNA, CDR3 protein. A D gene is named only where the DNA matches it firmly.

>NA|TRBV6-6|TRBJ2-7
TGTGCCAGCGGGAGCTACGAGCAGTACTTC
CASGSYEQYF
>NA|TRBV7-9|TRBJ2-3
TGTGCCAGCAGCCCCGGTGGGGCCGATACGCAGTATTTT
CASSPGGADTQYF
>NA|TRBV4-3|TRBJ2-7
TGCGCCAGCAGCCAAGAACTCCCCAACGAGCAGTACTTC
CASSQELPNEQYF
>TRBD1|TRBV18|TRBJ1-1
TGTGCCAGCTCACCGGGACAGGGAAATCCGAACACTGAAGCTTTCTTT
CASSPGQGNPNTEAFF
>NA|TRBV9|TRBJ2-1
TGTGCCAGCAGCATCCCATTCGTTTGCGTTCTTTGGCTTTCCTACAATGAGCAGTTCTTC
CASSIPFVCVLWLSYNEQFF
>TRBD2|TRBV2|TRBJ2-7
TGTGCCAGCAGCGAGCTAGTTGGCCTGGGGACTAACTACGAGCAGTACTTC
CASSELVGLGTNYEQYF
>TRBD2|TRBV30|TRBJ2-3
TGTGCCTGGAGTAGGAATAGCGGGGCCACAGATACGCAGTATTTT
CAWSRNSGATDTQYF
>TRBD1|TRBV6-2/TRBV6-3|TRBJ1-2
TGTGCCAGCAGCCCCCCCGGGACAGGGTTCTATGGCTACACCTTC
CASSPPGTGFYGYTF
>NA|TRBV27|TRBJ1-2
TGTGCCAGCAGTAGAGGGACAAACTATGGCTACACCTTC
CASSRGTNYGYTF
>NA|TRBV7-2|TRBJ1-6
TGTGCCAGCAGCTTAGTGGACGTACGGCCCTATAATTCACCCCTCCACTTT
CASSLVDVRPYNSPLHF